This T cell receptor (beta chain) was captured by sequencing in a study of early T cells in non-severe SARS-CoV-2 infection. Researchers tagged individual cDNA molecules with unique molecular identifiers. TCRdb fed the 5' RACE reads into MiXCR, producing one record per CDR3 protein. The table records fewer than 50,000 distinct CDR3 sequences, approximately 4% of them present only once. This clonotype appeared many times. Trimming stripped 11 bases from V and 2 bases from J, with 23 bases between. Germline loops: CDR1 WNHNN, CDR2 SYGVQD (reference sequence). The CDR3 extends over 16 amino acids. The receptor was isolated from an adult who was a healthcare worker with PCR-confirmed SARS-CoV-2 infection or an uninfected control (not recorded which). V and J are TRBV10-1 and TRBJ2-3; D gene ambiguous. The sample taken for sequencing was whole blood. The DNA of the CDR3 is TGCGCCGGACCTCTCCTGCCGCAGCCCGCCACAGATACGCAGTATTTT. Amino acid sequence: CAGPLLPQPATDTQYF.